The source of this T cell receptor beta chain is a study of blood T cell repertoires in COVID-19. The overall study: Material from acute and convalescent COVID-19 was sourced from the United States, Italy and Spain. From T cells, B-cell-depleted T cells, or PBMCs came the material, which was cDNA or gDNA.

V lost 4 bases to trimming and J lost 8 bases; unmatched junction nucleotides: 9. The CDR3 length is 14 residues. Germline assignment: CDR1 SGDLS and CDR2 YYNGEE. Authors' analysis steps: Nucleated cell counts were estimated from reference gene primer amplification. Generated by immunoSEQ multiplex PCR, the TCRdb table keeps only in-frame clones and is missing some. V and J calls and clone size are copied from that table; D and trimming were computed from the DNA. The sample contains 150,000 to 190,000 clones, 75% to 90% of which appear only once. The receptor comes from a woman aged 40 to 55 with acute or convalescent COVID-19. Material for sequencing was peripheral blood. The genes are TRBV9 and TRBJ2-4; TRBD1 aligns across 7 bases. The CDR3: CASSRGTVQDIQYF. The CDR3 DNA is TGTGCCAGCAGCAGGGGGACAGTCCAGGACATTCAGTACTTC.